Below are 9 T cell receptor beta chains sequenced from a single sample in a study of T cells expressing NK-cell markers. TCRdb reprocessed the 5' RACE reads and reports one entry per CDR3 protein, with no DNA. Its clone listing holds about 390,000 distinct CDR3 sequences. Material for sequencing was blood T cells: a sorted CD56 or NKG2C T cell subset, CD4+ or CD8+ T cells, or bulk PBMC T cells (not recorded which). The receptors were gathered from a woman aged 45 to 65 in good health.

This chain uses TRBV7-8 with TRBJ2-3; TCRdb returns TRBD2, unconfirmable since there is no DNA. Germline CDR1 SGHVS, CDR2 FQNEAQ. This CDR3 has 15 residues. The CDR3 here is CASSLDRGGADTQYF.

V gene TRBV7-9 combines with J gene TRBJ1-1. Germline V gene lookup returns CDR1 SEHNR and CDR2 FQNEAQ (reference sequence). This CDR3 is built from 15 residues. CDR3 residues: CASSLGGGLDTEAFF.

The chain carries TRBV2 and TRBJ2-3; TCRdb indicates TRBD2, and absent DNA this call remains unverified. This CDR3 spans 13 amino acids. CDR1 and CDR2 from the germline V gene are SNHLY and FYNNEI. The CDR3 sequence is CASKGIGIYTQYF.

This sequence joins TRBV5-1 and TRBJ1-1; checking the TCRdb D call of TRBD1 is not possible without DNA. This CDR3 comprises 15 residues. Germline V lookup: CDR1 SGHRS, CDR2 YFSETQ. CDR3 protein: CASSLDGARNTEAFF.

The genes are TRBV25-1 and TRBJ2-1; without DNA, the TCRdb call of TRBD2 cannot be checked. The CDR3 loop spans 15 amino acids. CDR1 MGHDK and CDR2 SYGVNS come from the germline V gene. CDR3 region: CASSDPRTQNNEQFF.

This chain links TRBV29-1 with TRBJ2-1; TCRdb lists TRBD2, though no DNA is available to test this call. Germline CDR1 is SQVTM and CDR2 is ANQGSEA. The CDR3 extends over 13 amino acids. The CDR3 is CSVLVGGKGEQFF.

V gene TRBV5-1 combines with J gene TRBJ1-5; the TCRdb call, TRBD1, lacks DNA for checking. The CDR3 runs to 15 residues. Germline CDR1 and CDR2: SGHRS and YFSETQ. This CDR3 is CASSLGEGLSQPQHF.

The chain combines TRBV20-1 with TRBJ2-7; TCRdb reports TRBD1, a call that lacks DNA to check it against. The CDR3 spans 15 residues. CDR1 DFQATT and CDR2 SNEGSKA come from the germline V gene (reference sequence). The CDR3 loop reads CSARDPRQGTYEQYF.

V usage is TRBV6-2 or TRBV6-3 and J usage is TRBJ2-1; the TCRdb call, TRBD2, lacks DNA for checking. CDR1 is MNHEY and CDR2 is SVGEGT in the germline V gene. The CDR3 has 17 amino acids. The CDR3 protein is CASSTRGRTSGTSEQFF.